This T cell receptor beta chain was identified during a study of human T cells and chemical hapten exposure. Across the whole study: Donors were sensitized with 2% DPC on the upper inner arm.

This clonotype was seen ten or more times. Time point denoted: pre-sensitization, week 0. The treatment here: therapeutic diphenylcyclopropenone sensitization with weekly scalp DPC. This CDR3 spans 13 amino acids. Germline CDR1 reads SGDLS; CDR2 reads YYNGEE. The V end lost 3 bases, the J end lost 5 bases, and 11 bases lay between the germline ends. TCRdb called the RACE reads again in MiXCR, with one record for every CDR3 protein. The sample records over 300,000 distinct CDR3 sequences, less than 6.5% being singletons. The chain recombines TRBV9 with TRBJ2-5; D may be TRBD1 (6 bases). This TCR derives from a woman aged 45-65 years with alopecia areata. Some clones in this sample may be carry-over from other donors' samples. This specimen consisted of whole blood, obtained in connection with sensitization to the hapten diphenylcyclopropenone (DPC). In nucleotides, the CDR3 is TGTGCCAGCAGCGCACCCAGGGGTGAGACCCAGTACTTC. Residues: CASSAPRGETQYF.